Listed below are T cell receptor beta chains from one sample, sequenced in a study of cytomegalovirus exposure and HLA in healthy donors. The repertoire was sequenced with immunoSEQ multiplex PCR; TCRdb's copy has only in-frame clones and lacks some. The data show 150,000 to 200,000 clones, with 86% seen just once and just under 2% held by the top ten. Sequenced sample: PBMCs. The source is a woman between 18 and 29 years old in good health and CMV-seronegative. Each CDR3 is given with its conserved first and last residue. D genes are given only for firm matches. A clone size is listed for some rows: how often the clone was seen (once, few, many), or a class if it is expanded.

j_gene | abundance | v_gene | d_gene | CDR3nt | CDR3aa
TRBJ2-1 | NA | TRBV2 | NA | TGTGCCAGCAGTTACAGTCGCGATGAGCAGTTCTTC | CASSYSRDEQFF
TRBJ1-3 | NA | TRBV9 | TRBD1 | TGTGCCAGCAGCGTATCCAGGGGGACTGGAAACACCATATATTTT | CASSVSRGTGNTIYF
TRBJ1-1 | few | TRBV7-9 | TRBD1 | TGTGCCAGCAGCTCCTGGGACAGGGGGCTATTTACTGAAGCTTTCTTT | CASSSWDRGLFTEAFF
TRBJ1-6 | NA | TRBV7-9 | NA | TGTGCCAGCAGCTTGGGCAGGGGTGGTTCACCCCTCCACTTT | CASSLGRGGSPLHF
TRBJ1-5 | NA | TRBV5-1 | TRBD1 | TGCGCCAGCAGCCCAGGGACAGGGGGCGATCCGACTAATCAGCCCCAGCATTTT | CASSPGTGGDPTNQPQHF
TRBJ1-5 | NA | TRBV28 | NA | TGTGCCAGCAGTTTGTTCGGACGGGGGTATCAGCCCCAGCATTTT | CASSLFGRGYQPQHF
TRBJ2-5 | many | TRBV6-1 | TRBD2 | TGTGCCAGCAGTGAACTAGCGGGGGGGCCGGAGACCCAGTACTTC | CASSELAGGPETQYF
TRBJ1-2 | NA | TRBV7-8 | TRBD1 | TGTGCCAGCAGCCAGGGGGCGCGGTATGGCTACACCTTC | CASSQGARYGYTF
TRBJ1-4 | few | TRBV4-1 | NA | TGCGCCAGCAGCCCCGCACCAAAGTGGCCAACTAATGAAAAACTGTTTTTT | CASSPAPKWPTNEKLFF
TRBJ2-5 | NA | TRBV7-6 | TRBD1 | TGTGCCAGCAGCTGGACAGGGGGAAGCATGGCCCAGTACTTC | CASSWTGGSMAQYF
TRBJ2-3 | NA | TRBV6-5 | NA | TGTGCCAGCAGTTACAACCCTAGACCTAGCACAGATACGCAGTATTTT | CASSYNPRPSTDTQYF
TRBJ2-1 | NA | TRBV27 | TRBD2 | TGTGCCAGCAGTCTACTAGCGGGAGGGTCCTACAATGAGCAGTTCTTC | CASSLLAGGSYNEQFF
TRBJ2-5 | NA | TRBV20-1 | NA | TGCAGTGCGGCGATCGGGGAGACCCAGTACTTC | CSAAIGETQYF
TRBJ1-3 | once | TRBV30 | NA | TGTGCCTGGAGGTGGGGCGGTATCTCTGGAAACACCATATATTTT | CAWRWGGISGNTIYF
TRBJ1-5 | NA | TRBV5-6 | NA | TGTGCCAGCAGCTGGGGGGGCAATCAGCCCCAGCATTTT | CASSWGGNQPQHF
TRBJ1-2 | NA | TRBV7-9 | NA | TGTGCCAGCAGCTTAGCGCCGAGAGCTGGCTATGGCTACACCTTC | CASSLAPRAGYGYTF
TRBJ2-2 | NA | TRBV7-6 | NA | TGTGCCAGCAGCTTAGGAACACCTCGTGCCGGGGAGCTGTTTTTT | CASSLGTPRAGELFF
TRBJ2-3 | NA | TRBV6-5 | NA | TGTGCCAGCAGCCACCAGGGTGATACGCAGTATTTT | CASSHQGDTQYF
TRBJ2-1 | NA | TRBV5-1 | TRBD2 | TGCGCCAGCAGTCCAGGAGCGGGACCATACAATGAGCAGTTCTTC | CASSPGAGPYNEQFF
TRBJ1-6 | NA | TRBV5-8 | NA | TGTGCCAGCAGCCAAAATTCACCCCTCCACTTT | CASSQNSPLHF
TRBJ1-1 | NA | TRBV2 | NA | TGTGCCAACCCCCCCGGGGTGAACACTGAAGCTTTCTTT | CANPPGVNTEAFF
TRBJ2-7 | NA | TRBV7-6 | NA | TGTGCCAGCAGCTTAGTGGGGAGCGAGGCCTACGAGCAGTACTTC | CASSLVGSEAYEQYF
TRBJ1-2 | NA | TRBV29-1 | TRBD1 | TGCAGCGTCGGACAGGGTGATTATGGCTACACCTTC | CSVGQGDYGYTF